This TCR beta chain was retrieved from a study of T cells in Graves' hyperthyroidism and ophthalmopathy. Study-wide findings and caveats: Most clonotypes expanded in thyroid above 0.001 were likewise present in blood.

The germline V gene has CDR1 LNHDA and CDR2 SQIVND (reference sequence). The V end was cut by 5 bases, the J end by 4 bases, with 14 bases between. This CDR3 region has 14 residues. Researchers took RNA transcripts and amplified the TCR beta CDR3 regions from them. The study used the HTBI primer set for a first-round RT-PCR of the TCR CDR3. TCRdb reanalysed the multiplex PCR reads using MiXCR and keeps one entry per CDR3 protein. The sample consists of under 350,000 distinct CDR3 sequences, roughly 14% of them appearing once. As regards this clonotype: What it binds is unknown.

Sequencing was performed on blood. The chain combines TRBV19 with TRBJ2-5; perhaps TRBD1 as D (6 bases). The clonotype originates from a woman under 40 with Graves' hyperthyroidism that later progressed to Graves' ophthalmopathy. The CDR3 DNA reads as TGTGCCAGTAGTTTTTCGGACAGATTAGAGACCCAGTACTTC. As protein: CASSFSDRLETQYF.